This TCR beta chain was recorded in a study of blood T cells in healthy people across ages. Study outcomes and limitations: Relative to aged donors, long-lived donors carried more naive CD4+ cells and displayed higher diversity.

Combining a sample-barcoded 5' primer with a J-beta primer mix, a second PCR ran for roughly 7 to 12 cycles. TCRdb itself ran the 5' RACE reads through MiXCR, one entry per CDR3 protein. The table includes around 1,800,000 distinct CDR3 sequences, about two fifths detected once. This CDR3 contains 15 residues. The germline V gene has CDR1 SGHAT and CDR2 FQDESV (reference sequence). With V trimmed by 5 bases and J by 7 bases, 10 bases remained unmatched. Concerning this clonotype: Its antigen is undetermined.

Peripheral blood samples of 9 to 10 milliliters were drawn from each donor. Sequenced sample: blood. J is TRBJ1-4 and V is TRBV11-1, with 7 bases that match TRBD1. The sequence was obtained from a human donor in good health. DNA for the CDR3: TGTGCCAGCAGCGACCGACAGGCAGGGGGTGAAAAACTGTTTTTT. Its translation is CASSDRQAGGEKLFF. Filled out from reference TRBV11-1 and TRBJ1-4, the complete variable domain reads EAEVAQSPRYKITEKSQAVAFWCDPISGHATLYWYRQILGQGPELLVQFQDESVVDDSQLPKDRFSAERLKGVDSTLKIQPAELGDSAMYLCASSDRQAGGEKLFFGSGTQLSVL.